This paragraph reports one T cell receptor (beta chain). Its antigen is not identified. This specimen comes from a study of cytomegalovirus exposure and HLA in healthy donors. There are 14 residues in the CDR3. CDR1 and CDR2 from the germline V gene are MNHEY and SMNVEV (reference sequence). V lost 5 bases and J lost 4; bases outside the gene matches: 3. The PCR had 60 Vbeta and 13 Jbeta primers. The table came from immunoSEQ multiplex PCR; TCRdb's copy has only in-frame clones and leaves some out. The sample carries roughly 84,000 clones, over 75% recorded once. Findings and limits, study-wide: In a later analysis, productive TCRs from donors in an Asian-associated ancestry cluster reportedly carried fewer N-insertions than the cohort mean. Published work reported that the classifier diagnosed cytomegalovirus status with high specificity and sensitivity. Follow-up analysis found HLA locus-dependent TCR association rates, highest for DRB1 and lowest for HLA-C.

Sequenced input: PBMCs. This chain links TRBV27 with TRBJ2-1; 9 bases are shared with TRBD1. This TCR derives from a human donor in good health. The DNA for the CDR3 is TGTGCCAGCAGTCACGGGACAGGGTACAATGAGCAGTTCTTC. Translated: CASSHGTGYNEQFF.